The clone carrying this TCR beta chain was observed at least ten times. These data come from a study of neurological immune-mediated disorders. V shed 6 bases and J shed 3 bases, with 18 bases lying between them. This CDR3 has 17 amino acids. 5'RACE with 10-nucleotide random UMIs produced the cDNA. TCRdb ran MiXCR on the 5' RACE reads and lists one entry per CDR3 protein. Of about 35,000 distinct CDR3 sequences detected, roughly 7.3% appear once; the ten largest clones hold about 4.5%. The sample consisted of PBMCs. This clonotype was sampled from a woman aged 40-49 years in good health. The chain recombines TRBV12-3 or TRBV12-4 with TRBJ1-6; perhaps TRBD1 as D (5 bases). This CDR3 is CASSTRSGGNYNSPLHF. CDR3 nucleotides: TGTGCCAGCAGCACCCGTAGCGGGGGGAACTATAATTCACCCCTCCACTTT.